This entry features one T cell receptor beta chain sequence. Other DNA sequences in this specimen translate into the identical CDR3. As handled by the study authors: Amplification of reference gene primers was used by the study to estimate nucleated cell counts. Data came from immunoSEQ multiplex PCR; TCRdb stores just in-frame clones and leaves some out. The D gene and trimming were derived from the DNA, and the V and J assignments and clone size from that table. The top ten clones hold roughly 0.7% of a sample with hundreds of thousands of clones, 88% of them seen once. V lost 4 bases to trimming and J lost 7 bases, with 9 bases between them. Germline V gives CDR1 SGHRS, CDR2 YFSETQ. The CDR3 is 12 amino acids. The data are from a study of blood T cell repertoires in COVID-19. About the study: The origin of the acute and convalescent COVID-19 samples was the United States, Italy and Spain. Sources were T cells, B-cell-depleted T cells, or PBMCs; the material itself was cDNA or gDNA.

This chain connects TRBV5-1 to TRBJ2-1, with D tentatively TRBD1 (5 bases). This receptor was obtained from a man aged 35 to 55 with acute or convalescent COVID-19. Specimen: peripheral blood. The CDR3 coding sequence is TGCGCCAGCAGCCTCCAGGGAAATGAGCAGTTCTTC. It yields the protein CASSLQGNEQFF.